This entry concerns a single T cell receptor beta chain. Its antigen is as yet unknown. The data stem from a study of T cells expressing NK-cell markers. Study-level information: Sequenced donors, eight in total, included seven who were HCMV-seropositive and one who was seronegative. The study, taken as a whole, reports: A few of the donors also had these clonotypes leading their CD3+CD56-NKG2C+ fraction.

CDR1 and CDR2 (germline): DFQATT, SNEGSKA (reference sequence). This CDR3 contains 16 residues. TCRdb re-analyzed the 5' RACE reads; it lists each CDR3 protein once, without DNA. Its listing shows about 450,000 distinct CDR3 sequences. The V call is TRBV20-1, the J call TRBJ1-4; the D gene TCRdb calls, TRBD1, cannot be checked with no DNA. Sequences were obtained from blood T cells: a sorted CD56 or NKG2C T cell subset, CD4+ or CD8+ T cells, or bulk PBMC T cells (not recorded which). The TCR comes from a woman between 18 and 69 years old in good health. The CDR3 sequence: CSAGTGTVATNEKLFF.